This entry describes one T cell receptor beta chain. The clone's antigen remains unknown. The sample holds no much larger clone one base away, and base qualities are not on file. This entry comes from a study of blood T cell repertoires in COVID-19 (dated by TCRdb to about 2020). About the full investigation: Samples from collaborators originated in the United States, Italy and Spain and spanned both the acute and convalescent phases of COVID-19. Samples came from the ongoing ImmuneRACE study (first 160 participants) plus 1,254 subjects from 6 global collaborators. The repertoires were made available in a free public database intended to serve as a resource for research on the immune response to SARS-CoV-2. The prospective study material was composed of cDNA or gDNA derived from T cells, B-cell-depleted T cells, or PBMCs. The dataset comprised deeply sampled blood TCRbeta repertoires from subjects exposed to, actively infected with, or recovered from COVID-19. A de-identified subject ID, COVID-19 status, age in years and sex were almost always included in the sample metadata. HLA class I and class II types, where available, came from metadata supplied by the sample provider rather than from assay-based typing.

V gives up 3 bases and J gives up 2 bases, and the segment between their germline ends measures 11 bases. The germline V gene encodes CDR1 DFQATT and CDR2 SNEGSKA (reference sequence). The cysteine opens and the phenylalanine closes a CDR3 of 14 amino acids. Only CDR3 DNA is held: 42 bases, read in frame from base 1. TCRbeta CDR3 regions were amplified from genomic DNA by means of the immunoSEQ Assay, a bias-controlled multiplex PCR. Under the source paper's analysis protocol: The number of nucleated cells in each sample was estimated by amplification of reference gene primers within the assay. Sequence reads were collapsed and filtered to measure the absolute abundance of every unique TCRbeta CDR3 rearrangement. For each sample, productive Simpson clonality was calculated by taking the square root of Simpson's diversity index across productive rearrangements. In its TCRdb copy, this immuneACCESS table keeps in-frame sequences only and misses some clones. Where compared with another copy, unresolved V genes explain less than half of these, and the others have no known cause. V and J calls and clone size come straight from that table; D and trimming were deduced from the DNA. A total of roughly 23,000 clones appear in this sample, approximately 91% of them only once. The ten largest clones take up about 3.1% of the sample.

Whole blood was collected in K2EDTA tubes by collaborating institutions according to the institutions' own protocols. For TCRbeta analysis, collaborators shipped samples as frozen whole blood, isolated PBMCs, or DNA extracted from either of those sample types. Overall study results and their limits: The amount of clinical and demographic metadata varied by source and participant and was provided uncurated.

The chain couples TRBV20-1 to TRBJ1-5; matching of 6 bases hints at TRBD1 as the D gene. The receptor comes from a woman in her 70s with active COVID-19. Sequences were obtained from peripheral blood. The CDR3 region has the sequence CSASGGHGNQPQHF. The DNA sequence reads TGCAGTGCTAGTGGGGGGCATGGCAATCAGCCCCAGCATTTT.